The clone carrying this T cell receptor beta chain was counted between two and nine times. Its target is unknown. Per the original methods: Researchers built a distant-metastasis classifier for papillary thyroid cancer that drew on CDR3 differences across clinicopathological groups. TCRdb re-analyzed the PCR reads through MiXCR. The V and J calls come from TCRdb's annotation, not from the publication. The sample has some 41,000 clones, approximately 13% seen once. Prior to thyroid surgery, none of the patients had received any treatment. These data are taken from a study of metastatic and nonmetastatic thyroid tumors. The overall study: Repertoires from blood and tumor or nodule tissue of malignant and benign thyroid patients were compared.

Trimming removed 7 bases from V and 4 bases from J, with 20 bases in between. From germline, CDR1 is MDHEN and CDR2 SYDVKM. There are 15 residues in the CDR3. Study-wide results and caveats: Patients with malignant thyroid tumors reportedly had significantly higher TCR beta diversity than those with benign nodules, in blood and tumor.

This chain connects TRBV28 to TRBJ2-7; D not certain. Sequences were obtained from blood. The source of this sequence is a female donor with papillary thyroid cancer or a benign thyroid nodule (not recorded which). Some clones in this sample may be carry-over from other donors' samples. CDR3 coding DNA: TGTGCCAGCAAACTGGGGTCTATCTTCTCATACGAGCAGTACTTC. It is translated as CASKLGSIFSYEQYF.